There are many counts of the clone carrying this T cell receptor (beta chain). Its antigen is unidentified. This CDR3 region has 15 residues. From germline, CDR1 is SGHRS and CDR2 YFSETQ. V was pared by 4 bases and J by 2 bases, with 12 bases between. Quantitative 5'-RACE with molecular barcodes produced the TCR beta libraries. MiXCR, applied by TCRdb to the 5' RACE reads, yields one record per CDR3 protein. This table has 150,000 to 200,000 distinct CDR3 sequences, under 15% appearing once. The sample originates from a study of CD8 T cells in ankylosing spondylitis. Notes on the study in general: Matched synovial fluid from ankylosing spondylitis patients was reported to be enriched for disease-linked clones. Ankylosing spondylitis blood appeared to carry a characteristic TCR beta motif of several highly homologous variants. Both synovial fluid and blood in reactive arthritis had previously been reported to carry some motif variants.

Sequenced: blood, either unsorted or a sorted T cell fraction (not recorded which). This sequence originates from a female donor with ankylosing spondylitis or in good health (not recorded which). This chain links TRBV5-1 with TRBJ1-4; D is possibly TRBD1 (6 bases). The CDR3 sequence: CASSAGTSTNEKLFF. The CDR3 nucleotides read TGCGCCAGCAGCGCAGGGACAAGCACTAATGAAAAACTGTTTTTT.